These 8 T cell receptor beta chains came from one sample sequenced in a study of radiotherapy plus CTLA-4 blockade in lung cancer. Repertoires were generated with immunoSEQ multiplex PCR, while TCRdb's copy carries only in-frame clones and drops some. The sample lists roughly 98,000 clones; 82% were seen once. Sequences were derived from peripheral blood, sampled from a patient treated with radiotherapy plus ipilimumab. The receptors shown here come from a human donor with non-small cell lung cancer who had a partial response to radiotherapy plus ipilimumab.

As DNA, the CDR3 is TGTGCCAGTAGGGGGAGGGCCCCTAATTCACCCCTCCACTTT. It is translated as CASRGRAPNSPLHF. The chain uses TRBV5-8 and TRBJ1-6; tentative D call: TRBD1 (6 bases). CDR1 is SGHTS, CDR2 YDEGEE, per germline. V was trimmed by 8 bases and J by 6 bases, leaving 15 bases between them. The CDR3 runs 14 residues. The variable domain in full, completed from reference TRBV5-8 and TRBJ1-6, reads EAGVTQSPTHLIKTRGQQATLRCSPISGHTSVYWYQQALGLGLQFLLWYDEGEERNRGNFPPRFSGRQFPNYSSELNVNALELEDSALYLCASRGRAPNSPLHFGNGTRLTVT.

This sequence joins TRBV6-5 and TRBJ1-3, with D perhaps matching TRBD1 (6 bases). Germline V gives CDR1 MNHEY, CDR2 SVGAGI. Trimming removed 6 bases at V and 5 bases at J, with 17 bases between. The CDR3 is 15 residues long. The DNA for the CDR3 is TGTGCCAGCAGGGGCGGCGGGGGGCGTCGAAACACCATATATTTT. Residues: CASRGGGGRRNTIYF.

The genes are TRBV21-1 and TRBJ2-7; TRBD2, the table's D call, lacks a check against the DNA. TRBV21-1 is a pseudogene locus. The CDR3 is made up of 14 amino acids. This CDR3 is CASSKQGGKNEQYF. Written as DNA, the CDR3 is TGTGCCAGCAGCAAACAGGGAGGGAAGAACGAGCAGTACTTC.

The chain links TRBV5-1 to TRBJ1-1; D perhaps matches TRBD1 (6 bases). The CDR3 has 14 residues. With 1 base removed from V and 4 bases from J, the gap between germline ends came to 11 bases. The V gene's germline CDR1 is SGHRS and CDR2 YFSETQ. CDR3 sequence: CASSLSGGPTEAFF. CDR3 DNA sequence: TGCGCCAGCAGCTTGAGCGGGGGGCCCACTGAAGCTTTCTTT.

The J gene is TRBJ2-3, the V gene TRBV28, with TRBD1 matching over 7 bases. V was pared by 5 bases and J by 10 bases, with 12 bases of the junction left unmatched. Germline-derived CDR1 and CDR2 are MDHEN and SYDVKM. The CDR3 consists of 14 residues. Here the CDR3 DNA reads TGTGCCAGCAGTATCCACAGGGGTCAGGATTCGCAGTATTTT. Translated: CASSIHRGQDSQYF.

The chain employs TRBV25-1 and TRBJ1-1; 7 bases are a match to TRBD1. CDR1 is MGHDK and CDR2 is SYGVNS in the germline V gene. Trimming cost V 3 bases and J 0 bases; bases outside gene matches: 4. The CDR3 extends over 15 amino acids. The CDR3 sequence is CASSETGRMNTEAFF. The CDR3 coding sequence is TGTGCCAGCAGTGAGACAGGGAGAATGAACACTGAAGCTTTCTTT.

The rearrangement uses TRBV4-2 and TRBJ2-5; 7 bases agree with TRBD2. CDR1 LGHNA and CDR2 YNFKEQ come from the germline V gene. V dropped 6 bases and J dropped 1; count of bases not matched to a gene: 14. This CDR3 has 17 amino acids. CDR3 residues: CASSRGPVGGGQETQYF. DNA for the CDR3: TGTGCCAGCAGTCGTGGACCGGTCGGCGGGGGCCAAGAGACCCAGTACTTC.

The chain has TRBV14 and TRBJ1-3; 7 nucleotides match TRBD1. V shed 4 bases, J shed 2 bases, and the junction held 2 bases outside the gene matches. The CDR3 runs 14 residues. Per germline, CDR1 SGHDN and CDR2 FVKESK. CDR3 in amino acids: CASSLTGAGNTIYF. The CDR3 DNA is TGTGCCAGCAGCCTTACAGGGGCTGGAAACACCATATATTTT.